A single sample gave rise to the 27 T cell receptor beta chains below, sequenced in a study of beta chain features in type 1 diabetes. The whole isolated RNA underwent reverse transcription, so sequencing captured expressed TCRB transcripts. Some clones are missing from TCRdb's copy, which holds only in-frame ones; the method was immunoSEQ multiplex PCR. The repertoire holds around 450,000 clones, about an eighth seen once, with about 0.045% in the top ten. Sequencing was done on a sample of naive CD4+ T cells from blood. These receptors were taken from a woman under 30 in good health.

V usage is TRBV30 and J usage is TRBJ2-2, with a possible D match to TRBD1 (5 bases). The CDR3 length is 14 residues. The germline V gene encodes CDR1 GTSNPN and CDR2 SVGIG (reference sequence). Trimming left V 8 bases short and J 0 bases short, with 13 bases between. CDR3: CAGPGRANTGELFF. The CDR3 coding sequence is TGTGCCGGTCCCGGCAGGGCGAACACCGGGGAGCTGTTTTTT.

The rearrangement links TRBV2 to TRBJ1-1, with a tentative D call TRBD1 (5 bases). The germline gives CDR1 SNHLY, CDR2 FYNNEI. Trimming removed 7 bases from V and 3 bases from J, with 12 bases in between. The CDR3 loop spans 13 amino acids. The CDR3 coding sequence is TGTGCCAGCAAATTCAGGGTTTACACTGAAGCTTTCTTT. As protein: CASKFRVYTEAFF.

The V call is TRBV12-5, the J call TRBJ2-7; D is unclear. Trimming took 0 bases from V and 2 from J, leaving 14 bases between them. CDR3 length: 16 amino acids. CDR1 LGHNT and CDR2 FRNRAP come from the germline V gene. In DNA, the CDR3 is TGTGCTAGTGGTTTGGTACAGTTGGGGTATACCTACGAGCAGTACTTC. Translation gives CASGLVQLGYTYEQYF.

The chain links TRBV25-1 to TRBJ2-3; D is undetermined. Germline V lookup: CDR1 MGHDK, CDR2 SYGVNS. The CDR3 is 14 amino acids. V was cut by 0 bases and J by 1 base, with 5 bases left in between. CDR3 in amino acids: CASSEYTRTDTQYF. CDR3 DNA sequence: TGTGCCAGCAGTGAATATACCCGCACAGATACGCAGTATTTT.

This clone was counted only a few times. This chain connects TRBV29-1 to TRBJ1-6; TRBD1 matches 7 bases. CDR1 and CDR2 from the germline V gene are SQVTM and ANQGSEA. Germline trimming cut 7 bases from V and 7 bases from J; bases unmatched to any gene: 10. This CDR3 contains 14 residues. The CDR3 DNA is TGCAGCGCGTCCTTCGGGACAGCCAATTCACCCCTCCACTTT. It yields the protein CSASFGTANSPLHF.

This clone was counted between two and nine times. The rearrangement joins TRBV7-3 to TRBJ2-3; D may be TRBD1 (6 bases). Trimming shortened V by 5 bases and J by 3 bases, and 9 bases separated the two germline ends. The CDR3 length is 13 residues. Germline lookup yields CDR1 SGHTA and CDR2 FQGTGA. The DNA for the CDR3 is TGTGCCAGCAGCCCGACAGGTACAGATACGCAGTATTTT. Translating gives CASSPTGTDTQYF.

This clone was recorded a few times. Other nucleotide sequences in the sample specify the same CDR3. The chain combines TRBV5-4 with TRBJ2-5, with 7 bases lining up with TRBD1. The CDR3 extends over 13 amino acids. Germline CDR1 and CDR2: SGHNT and YYREEE (reference sequence). The ends lost 1 base at V and 5 bases at J; junction bases unmatched: 2. This CDR3 reads CASSLTGEETQYF. DNA for the CDR3: TGTGCCAGCAGCTTGACAGGGGAGGAGACCCAGTACTTC. Full variable domain (outside the CDR3, taken from reference TRBV5-4 and TRBJ2-5): ETGVTQSPTHLIKTRGQQVTLRCSSQSGHNTVSWYQQALGQGPQFIFQYYREEENGRGNFPPRFSGLQFPNYSSELNVNALELDDSALYLCASSLTGEETQYFGPGTRLLVL.

This chain connects TRBV7-9 to TRBJ2-7, with 7 positions matching TRBD1. V lost 4 bases, J lost 6 bases, and 12 bases stayed unmatched. Looked up from germline, CDR1 is SEHNR and CDR2 is FQNEAQ (reference sequence). This CDR3 comprises 15 residues. CDR3 nucleotide sequence: TGTGCCAGCAGCTCCGACCGGGACAGCCACCGCGAGCAGTACGTC. As protein: CASSSDRDSHREQYV.

This clone was seen a few times. The V call is TRBV29-1, the J call TRBJ2-5; the D is unclear. From germline, CDR1 is SQVTM and CDR2 ANQGSEA. The CDR3 consists of 13 residues. Trimming removed 3 bases at V and 4 bases at J, with 12 bases between. CDR3 coding DNA: TGCAGCGTTGACCCAACGGGCCTAGAGACCCAGTACTTC. This sequence encodes CSVDPTGLETQYF.

The chain uses TRBV7-2 and TRBJ2-1; possible D gene TRBD2, 5 bases. Germline V gives CDR1 SGHTA, CDR2 FQGNSA. V was pared by 5 bases and J by 0 bases, with 11 bases between. The CDR3 is made up of 15 amino acids. As DNA, the CDR3 is TGTGCCAGCAGCCTTCAGACTACCTCCTACAATGAGCAGTTCTTC. This gives the protein CASSLQTTSYNEQFF.

This clone was detected a few times. The rearrangement joins TRBV9 to TRBJ2-1; 11 nucleotides match TRBD2. CDR3 size: 17 residues. The germline gives CDR1 SGDLS, CDR2 YYNGEE. After removal of 3 bases from V and 3 bases from J, the junction contained 8 bases not matched to a gene. This CDR3 reads CASSETPGTSGYNEQFF. The CDR3 DNA sequence: TGTGCCAGCAGCGAGACCCCCGGGACTAGCGGCTACAATGAGCAGTTCTTC.

The rearrangement joins TRBV6-9 to TRBJ1-1; D is undetermined. The V and J ends lost 7 bases and 7 bases respectively, with 13 bases between them. The CDR3 totals 12 residues. CDR1 and CDR2 from the germline V gene are MNHGY and SVAAGI. CDR3 nucleotides: TGTGCCAGCACCGCAGGAGGGCTTGAAGCTTTCTTT. This sequence encodes CASTAGGLEAFF.

The rearrangement uses TRBV25-1 and TRBJ2-1; D not certain. Per the germline V gene, CDR1 is MGHDK and CDR2 is SYGVNS. This CDR3 comprises 16 residues. V dropped 1 base and J dropped 0 bases, with 10 bases sitting between them. For the CDR3, the DNA is TGTGCCAGCAGTGAATCGGACGGTTACTCCTACAATGAGCAGTTCTTC. This codes for CASSESDGYSYNEQFF.

The rearrangement uses TRBV9 and TRBJ2-1; maybe TRBD2 (5 bases). This CDR3 has 15 amino acids. Trimming removed 3 bases from V and 8 bases from J, with 18 bases in between. The germline CDR1 and CDR2 sequences are SGDLS and YYNGEE. CDR3 in amino acids: CASSAHSSSSDEQFF. The CDR3 bases are TGTGCCAGCAGCGCCCACTCTAGCTCGAGCGATGAGCAGTTCTTC. Filled out from reference TRBV9 and TRBJ2-1, the complete variable domain reads DSGVTQTPKHLITATGQRVTLRCSPRSGDLSVYWYQQSLDQGLQFLIQYYNGEERAKGNILERFSAQQFPDLHSELNLSSLELGDSALYFCASSAHSSSSDEQFFGPGTRLTVL.

This clone was counted only a few times. V and J are TRBV29-1 and TRBJ1-3; D not resolved. V lost 4 bases and J lost 4, with 5 bases in between. The CDR3 consists of 11 residues. The germline V gene encodes CDR1 SQVTM and CDR2 ANQGSEA. CDR3 sequence: CSVVEGNTIYF. As DNA, the CDR3 is TGCAGCGTTGTGGAGGGAAACACCATATATTTT.

This clone has only a few counts. J is TRBJ1-2 and V is TRBV4-3; TRBD1 is a possible D gene (5 bases). The germline V gene has CDR1 LGHNA and CDR2 YSLEER. The V gene lost 4 bases and the J gene lost 8 bases, with 26 bases spanning the gap. CDR3 length: 17 amino acids. CDR3 bases: TGCGCCAGCAGCCCCTCGTATCTGAAGGGGAGGAGTAGGGGCTACACCTTC. It specifies CASSPSYLKGRSRGYTF.

The chain recombines TRBV2 with TRBJ2-7; D is undetermined. Trimming took off 5 bases at V and 2 bases at J, with 13 bases between the two ends. This CDR3 contains 14 residues. Germline loops: CDR1 SNHLY, CDR2 FYNNEI. This CDR3 is CASSYLTETYEQYF. CDR3 nucleotide sequence: TGTGCCAGCAGTTATCTGACTGAGACCTACGAGCAGTACTTC.

The chain links TRBV4-2 to TRBJ2-1, with TRBD2 as a possible D gene (5 bases). Trimming removed 5 bases at V and 6 bases at J, with 14 bases between. Per the germline V gene, CDR1 is LGHNA and CDR2 is YNFKEQ. The CDR3 has 14 amino acids. CDR3 DNA: TGTGCCAGCAGCATCCGGTCTAGCCCCAATGAGCAGTTCTTC. This encodes CASSIRSSPNEQFF.

The chain recombines TRBV4-2 with TRBJ2-5; 7 nucleotides agree with TRBD1. The CDR3 spans 17 residues. CDR1 and CDR2 from the germline V gene are LGHNA and YNFKEQ. The trim removed 0 bases at V and 2 bases at J, leaving 9 bases unmatched. In DNA form, the CDR3 reads TGTGCCAGCAGCCAAGATCTAAGGGGGCCAACACAAGAGACCCAGTACTTC. Translation gives CASSQDLRGPTQETQYF.

Only a few counts were recorded for this clone. The genes are TRBV4-3 and TRBJ2-7; TRBD2 agrees at 12 bases. This CDR3 region has 16 residues. The germline V gene has CDR1 LGHNA and CDR2 YSLEER. The trim removed 4 bases at V and 5 bases at J, leaving 9 bases unmatched. The CDR3 DNA follows: TGCGCCAGCAGCCGTATACTAGCGGGAGGAATCGACGAGCAGTACTTC. This sequence encodes CASSRILAGGIDEQYF.

This clone has just one count. The genes are TRBV5-4 and TRBJ2-7; no definite D call. From germline, CDR1 is SGHNT and CDR2 YYREEE (reference sequence). The V end lost 0 bases, the J end lost 2 bases, and 12 bases lay between the germline ends. The CDR3 is 15 residues long. The CDR3 loop is CASSLGPKNTYEQYF. The CDR3 coding sequence is TGTGCCAGCAGCTTGGGGCCGAAAAACACCTACGAGCAGTACTTC.

This clone was detected only a few times. V and J are TRBV6-5 and TRBJ2-1, with TRBD2 identical over 7 bases. Germline V gene sequence: CDR1 MNHEY, CDR2 SVGAGI. The CDR3 is 15 amino acids. V was clipped by 7 bases and J by 8 bases; unmatched bases: 14. The CDR3 coding sequence is TGTGCCAGCATACCCCTTGGGGAGGGTCGGGATGAGCAGTTCTTC. Its protein is CASIPLGEGRDEQFF.

V gene TRBV12-5 combines with J gene TRBJ1-3; D perhaps matches TRBD1 (6 bases). Germline values: CDR1 LGHNT, CDR2 FRNRAP. The CDR3 sequence is 14 residues long. The V and J ends lost 6 bases and 3 bases respectively, with 12 bases between them. This CDR3 is CASGLGTFGNTIYF. CDR3 DNA sequence: TGTGCTAGTGGCCTCGGGACATTTGGAAACACCATATATTTT.

This clone was seen a handful of times. This rearrangement joins TRBV4-1 to TRBJ1-4; a weak D match, TRBD1 (6 bases). CDR3 length: 16 residues. The germline gives CDR1 MGHRA, CDR2 YSYEKL. Trimming took off 1 base at V and 4 bases at J, with 13 bases between the two ends. CDR3 bases: TGCGCCAGCAGCCAAGGAGGGAGGGGGTTTAATGAAAAACTGTTTTTT. Translation: CASSQGGRGFNEKLFF.

This clone was seen only a few times. The chain uses TRBV29-1 and TRBJ1-2; TRBD1 agrees at 7 bases. Germline loops: CDR1 SQVTM, CDR2 ANQGSEA. The CDR3 totals 15 residues. Losses at the gene ends were 3 bases for V and 4 bases for J; bases not matched to a gene: 11. The CDR3 DNA follows: TGCAGCGTTGAGCCAGCTTACAGGGGAAGCTATGGCTACACCTTC. Its translation: CSVEPAYRGSYGYTF. Together with reference TRBV29-1 and TRBJ1-2, the CDR3 gives the full variable domain: SAVISQKPSRDICQRGTSLTIQCQVDSQVTMMFWYRQQPGQSLTLIATANQGSEATYESGFVIDKFPISRPNLTFSTLTVSNMSPEDSSIYLCSVEPAYRGSYGYTFGSGTRLTVV.

This clone has only a few counts. The chain recombines TRBV7-3 with TRBJ2-7; a weak D match, TRBD2 (6 bases). The CDR3 has 15 amino acids. The V gene's germline CDR1 is SGHTA and CDR2 FQGTGA. V was pared by 5 bases and J by 4 bases, with 18 bases between. The CDR3 DNA is TGTGCCAGCAGCCCGAAGCCGGGACTCCCATACGAGCAGTACTTC. Its protein is CASSPKPGLPYEQYF.

The sample holds a few counts of this clone. V usage is TRBV7-2 and J usage is TRBJ1-6; D is unclear. This CDR3 has 13 amino acids. V gave up 3 bases and J gave up 8 bases, with 8 bases separating them. Germline-derived CDR1 and CDR2 are SGHTA and FQGNSA. The CDR3 bases are TGTGCCAGCAGCTTCGAGGGATATTCACCCCTCCACTTT. It encodes CASSFEGYSPLHF.